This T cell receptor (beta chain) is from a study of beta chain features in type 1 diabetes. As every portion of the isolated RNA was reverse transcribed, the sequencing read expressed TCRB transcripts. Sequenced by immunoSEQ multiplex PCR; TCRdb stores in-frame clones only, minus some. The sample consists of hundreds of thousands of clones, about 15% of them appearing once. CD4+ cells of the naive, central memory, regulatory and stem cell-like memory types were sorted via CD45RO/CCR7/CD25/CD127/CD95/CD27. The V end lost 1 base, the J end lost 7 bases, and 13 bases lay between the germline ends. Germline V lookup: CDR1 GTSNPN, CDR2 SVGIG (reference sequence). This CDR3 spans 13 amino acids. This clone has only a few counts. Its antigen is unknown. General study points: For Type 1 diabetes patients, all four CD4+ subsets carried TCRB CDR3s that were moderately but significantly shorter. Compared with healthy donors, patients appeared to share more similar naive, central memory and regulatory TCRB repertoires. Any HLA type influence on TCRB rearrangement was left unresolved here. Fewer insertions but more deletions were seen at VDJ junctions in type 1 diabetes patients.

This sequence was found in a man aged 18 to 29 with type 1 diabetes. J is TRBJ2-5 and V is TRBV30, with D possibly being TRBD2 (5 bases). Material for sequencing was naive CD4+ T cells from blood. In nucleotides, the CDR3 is TGTGCCTGGAGTGCCCGGTTGGCGGGGACCCAGTACTTC. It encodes CAWSARLAGTQYF.